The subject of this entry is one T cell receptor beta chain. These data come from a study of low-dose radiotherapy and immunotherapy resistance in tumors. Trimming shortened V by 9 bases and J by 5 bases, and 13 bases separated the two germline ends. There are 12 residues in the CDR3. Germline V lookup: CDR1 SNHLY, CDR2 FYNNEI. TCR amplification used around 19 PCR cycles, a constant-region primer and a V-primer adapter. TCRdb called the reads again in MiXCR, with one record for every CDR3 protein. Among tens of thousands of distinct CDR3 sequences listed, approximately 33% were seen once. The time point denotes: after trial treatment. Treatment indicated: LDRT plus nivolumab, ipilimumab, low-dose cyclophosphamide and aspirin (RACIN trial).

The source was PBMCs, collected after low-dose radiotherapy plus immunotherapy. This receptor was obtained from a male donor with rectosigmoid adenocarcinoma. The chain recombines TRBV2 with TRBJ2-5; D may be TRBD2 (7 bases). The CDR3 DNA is TGTGCCAGTAGGGGGGGGGAGGAGACCCAGTACTTC. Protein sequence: CASRGGEETQYF.